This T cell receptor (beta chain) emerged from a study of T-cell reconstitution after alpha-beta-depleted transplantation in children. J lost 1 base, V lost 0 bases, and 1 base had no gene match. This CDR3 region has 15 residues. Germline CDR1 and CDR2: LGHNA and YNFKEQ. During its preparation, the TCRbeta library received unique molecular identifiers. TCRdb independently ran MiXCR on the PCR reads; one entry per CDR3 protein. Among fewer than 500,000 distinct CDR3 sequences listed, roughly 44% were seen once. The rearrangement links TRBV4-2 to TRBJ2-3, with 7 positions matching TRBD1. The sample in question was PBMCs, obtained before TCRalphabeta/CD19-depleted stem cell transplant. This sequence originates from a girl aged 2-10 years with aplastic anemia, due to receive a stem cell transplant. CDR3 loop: CASSQDDRGTDTQYF. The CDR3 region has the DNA TGTGCCAGCAGCCAAGATGACAGGGGCACAGATACGCAGTATTTT.